Sequencing of this T cell receptor (beta chain) was carried out in a study of Tregs in tolerant kidney transplant recipients. Study in general: Mixed chimerism was transient after nonmyeloablative marrow transplants from related graft donors. Study-wide results and caveats: Biological reproducibility was not directly addressed in this study. In tolerant patients, donor-specific Tregs outgrew total Tregs, suggesting antigen-driven expansion.

Germline CDR1 is SGHAT and CDR2 is FQNNGV. V shed 3 bases and J 0 bases; nucleotides not matched to a gene: 9. The CDR3 is 17 residues long. An overnight rest at 37°C with about 200 IU/ml IL-2 preceded regulatory T cell sorting from thawed PBMCs. This clone appeared once. Antigen unknown. TCRdb's copy holds only in-frame clones and misses some; the assay was immunoSEQ multiplex PCR. This table has 55,000 to 70,000 clones, 80% to 90% appearing once. The sample here was Tregs from blood, taken before the transplant. The gene calls are TRBV11-2 and TRBJ1-2; 8 nucleotides match TRBD1. The origin of this receptor is a human donor who received a combined kidney and bone marrow transplant. CDR3 protein: CASSLGQGASSNYGYTF. The CDR3 nucleotides are TGTGCCAGCAGCTTGGGGCAGGGGGCCTCTTCTAACTATGGCTACACCTTC.